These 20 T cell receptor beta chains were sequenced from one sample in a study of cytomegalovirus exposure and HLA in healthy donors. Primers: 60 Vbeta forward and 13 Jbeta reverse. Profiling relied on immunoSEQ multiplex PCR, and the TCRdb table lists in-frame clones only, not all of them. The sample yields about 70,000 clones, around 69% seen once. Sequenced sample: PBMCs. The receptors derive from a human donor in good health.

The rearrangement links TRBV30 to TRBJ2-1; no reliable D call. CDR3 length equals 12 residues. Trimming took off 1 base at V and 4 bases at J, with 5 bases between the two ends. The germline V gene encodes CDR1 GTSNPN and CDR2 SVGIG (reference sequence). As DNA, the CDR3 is TGTGCCTGGAGTGCCAGTTACAATGAGCAGTTCTTC. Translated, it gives CAWSASYNEQFF.

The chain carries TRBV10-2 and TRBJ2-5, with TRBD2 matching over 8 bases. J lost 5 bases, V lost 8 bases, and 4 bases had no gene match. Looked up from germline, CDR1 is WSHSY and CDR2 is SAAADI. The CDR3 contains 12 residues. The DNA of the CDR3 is TGCGCCAGCGTCGGGGGGGAGGAGACCCAGTACTTC. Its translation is CASVGGEETQYF.

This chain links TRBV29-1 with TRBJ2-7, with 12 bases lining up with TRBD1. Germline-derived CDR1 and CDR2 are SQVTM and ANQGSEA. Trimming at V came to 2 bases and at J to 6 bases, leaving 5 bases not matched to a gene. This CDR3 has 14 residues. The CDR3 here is CSVEKGTGGSEQYF. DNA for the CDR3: TGCAGCGTTGAAAAAGGGACAGGGGGCAGCGAGCAGTACTTC.

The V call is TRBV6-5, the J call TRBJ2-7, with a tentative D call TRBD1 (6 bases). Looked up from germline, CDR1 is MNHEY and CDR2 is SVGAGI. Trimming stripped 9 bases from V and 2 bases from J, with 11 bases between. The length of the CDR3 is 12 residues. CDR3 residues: CASRDIAYEQYF. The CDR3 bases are TGTGCCAGTCGGGACATAGCCTACGAGCAGTACTTC.

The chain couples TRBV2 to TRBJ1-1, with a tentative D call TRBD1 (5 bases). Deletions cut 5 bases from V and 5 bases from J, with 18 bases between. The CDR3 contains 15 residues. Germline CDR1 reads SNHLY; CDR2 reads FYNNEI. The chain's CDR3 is CASSPQGAGRTEAFF. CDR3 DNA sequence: TGTGCCAGCAGTCCGCAAGGGGCGGGGAGAACTGAAGCTTTCTTT.

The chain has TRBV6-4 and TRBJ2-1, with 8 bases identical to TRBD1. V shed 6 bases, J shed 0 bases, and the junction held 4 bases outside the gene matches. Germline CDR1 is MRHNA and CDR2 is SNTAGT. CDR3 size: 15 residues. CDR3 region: CASSGQGASYNEQFF. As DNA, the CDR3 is TGTGCCAGCAGCGGACAGGGAGCCTCCTACAATGAGCAGTTCTTC.

The CDR3 region has the DNA TGTGCCAGCAGCCACCGACCACTAAAACAAGAGACCCAGTACTTC. Encoded protein: CASSHRPLKQETQYF. This sequence joins TRBV27 and TRBJ2-5; D is undetermined. This CDR3 comprises 15 residues. The germline CDR1 and CDR2 sequences are MNHEY and SMNVEV (reference sequence). Trimming removed 6 bases from V and 2 bases from J, with 16 bases in between.

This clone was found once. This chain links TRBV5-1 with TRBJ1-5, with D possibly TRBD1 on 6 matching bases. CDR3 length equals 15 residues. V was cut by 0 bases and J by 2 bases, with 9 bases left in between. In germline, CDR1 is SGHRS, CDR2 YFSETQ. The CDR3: CASSLGGHGNQPQHF. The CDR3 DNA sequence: TGCGCCAGCAGCTTGGGGGGGCACGGCAATCAGCCCCAGCATTTT. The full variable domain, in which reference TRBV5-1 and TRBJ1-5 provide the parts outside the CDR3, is KAGVTQTPRYLIKTRGQQVTLSCSPISGHRSVSWYQQTPGQGLQFLFEYFSETQRNKGNFPGRFSGRQFSNSRSEMNVSTLELGDSALYLCASSLGGHGNQPQHFGDGTRLSIL.

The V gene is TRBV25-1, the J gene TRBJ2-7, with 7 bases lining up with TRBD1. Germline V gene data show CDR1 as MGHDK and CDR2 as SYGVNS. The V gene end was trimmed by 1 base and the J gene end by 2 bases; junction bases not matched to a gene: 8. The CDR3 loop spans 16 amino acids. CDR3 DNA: TGTGCCAGCAGTGAATTGACCGGGACAGCAGCCTACGAGCAGTACTTC. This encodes CASSELTGTAAYEQYF.

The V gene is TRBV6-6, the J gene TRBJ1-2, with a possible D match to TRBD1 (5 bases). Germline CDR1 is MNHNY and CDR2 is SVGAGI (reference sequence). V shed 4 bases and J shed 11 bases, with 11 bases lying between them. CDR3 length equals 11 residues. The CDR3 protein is CASSSGGGYTF. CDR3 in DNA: TGTGCCAGCAGTTCGGGGGGAGGGTACACCTTC.

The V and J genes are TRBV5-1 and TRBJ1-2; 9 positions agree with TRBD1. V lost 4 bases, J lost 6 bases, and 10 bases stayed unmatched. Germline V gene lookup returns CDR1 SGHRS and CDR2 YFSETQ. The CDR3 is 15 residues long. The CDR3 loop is CASSATGTGSNGYTF. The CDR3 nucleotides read TGCGCCAGCAGCGCAACCGGGACAGGGTCTAATGGCTACACCTTC.

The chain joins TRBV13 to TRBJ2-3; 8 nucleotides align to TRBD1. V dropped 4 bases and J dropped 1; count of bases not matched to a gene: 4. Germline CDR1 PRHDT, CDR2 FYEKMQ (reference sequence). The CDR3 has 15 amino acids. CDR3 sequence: CASSSRGHGTDTQYF. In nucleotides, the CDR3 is TGTGCCAGCAGCTCCAGGGGGCATGGCACAGATACGCAGTATTTT.

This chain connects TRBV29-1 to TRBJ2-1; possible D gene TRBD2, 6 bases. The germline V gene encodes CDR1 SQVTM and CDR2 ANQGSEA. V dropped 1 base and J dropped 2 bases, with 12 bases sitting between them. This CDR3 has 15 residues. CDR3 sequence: CSVEGGTVTYNEQFF. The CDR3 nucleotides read TGCAGCGTTGAAGGCGGGACCGTTACCTACAATGAGCAGTTCTTC.

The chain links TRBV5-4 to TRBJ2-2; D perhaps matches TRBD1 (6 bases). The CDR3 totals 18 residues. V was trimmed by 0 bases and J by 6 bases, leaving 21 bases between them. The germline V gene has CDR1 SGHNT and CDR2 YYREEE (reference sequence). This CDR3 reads CASSLDGPGDRIPGELFF. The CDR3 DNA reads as TGTGCCAGCAGCTTGGATGGGCCAGGGGACCGAATCCCCGGGGAGCTGTTTTTT. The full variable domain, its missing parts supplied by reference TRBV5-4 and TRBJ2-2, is ETGVTQSPTHLIKTRGQQVTLRCSSQSGHNTVSWYQQALGQGPQFIFQYYREEENGRGNFPPRFSGLQFPNYSSELNVNALELDDSALYLCASSLDGPGDRIPGELFFGEGSRLTVL.

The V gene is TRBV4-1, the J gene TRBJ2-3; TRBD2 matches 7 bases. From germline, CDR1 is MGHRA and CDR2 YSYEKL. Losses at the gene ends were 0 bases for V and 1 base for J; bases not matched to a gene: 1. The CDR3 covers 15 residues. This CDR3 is CASSQDGGGTDTQYF. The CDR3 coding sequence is TGCGCCAGCAGCCAAGATGGGGGGGGCACAGATACGCAGTATTTT.

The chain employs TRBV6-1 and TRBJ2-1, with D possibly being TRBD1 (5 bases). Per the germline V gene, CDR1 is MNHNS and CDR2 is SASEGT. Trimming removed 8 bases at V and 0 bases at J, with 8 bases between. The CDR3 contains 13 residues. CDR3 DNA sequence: TGTGCCAGCGACAGCAGCTCCTACAATGAGCAGTTCTTC. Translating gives CASDSSSYNEQFF.

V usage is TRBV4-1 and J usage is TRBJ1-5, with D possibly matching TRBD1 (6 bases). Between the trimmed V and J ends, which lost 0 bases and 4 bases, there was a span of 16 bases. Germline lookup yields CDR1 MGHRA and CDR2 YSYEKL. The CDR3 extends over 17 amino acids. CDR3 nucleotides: TGCGCCAGCAGCCAAGAAGAAGGACAGCGTGGGAATCAGCCCCAGCATTTT. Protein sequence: CASSQEEGQRGNQPQHF.

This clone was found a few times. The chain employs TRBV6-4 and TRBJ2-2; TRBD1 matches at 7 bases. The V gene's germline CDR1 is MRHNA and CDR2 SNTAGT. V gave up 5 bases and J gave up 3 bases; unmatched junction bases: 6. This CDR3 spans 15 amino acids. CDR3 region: CASSSTGPHTGELFF. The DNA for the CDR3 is TGTGCCAGCAGTTCGACAGGGCCCCACACCGGGGAGCTGTTTTTT.

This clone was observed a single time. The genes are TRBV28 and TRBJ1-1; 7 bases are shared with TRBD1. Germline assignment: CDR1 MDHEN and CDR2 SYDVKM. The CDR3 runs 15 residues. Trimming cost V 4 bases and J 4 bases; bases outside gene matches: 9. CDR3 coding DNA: TGTGCCAGCAGTTCCCAACAGGGGCGCGGCACTGAAGCTTTCTTT. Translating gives CASSSQQGRGTEAFF.

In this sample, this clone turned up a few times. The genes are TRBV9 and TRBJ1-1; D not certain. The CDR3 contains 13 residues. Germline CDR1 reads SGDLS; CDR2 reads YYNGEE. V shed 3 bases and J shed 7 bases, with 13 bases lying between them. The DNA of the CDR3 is TGTGCCAGCAGCGCCCTGGGCGAGGGTGAAGCTTTCTTT. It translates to CASSALGEGEAFF.